This T cell receptor beta chain was sequenced in a study of cytomegalovirus exposure and HLA in healthy donors. Researchers ran the PCR with 60 Vbeta and 13 Jbeta primers. Only in-frame clones appear in the TCRdb table, and some are missing; sequencing was by immunoSEQ multiplex PCR. The profile covers roughly 120,000 clones, with 80% appearing a single time and 1% taken by the ten largest. In the case of this clone: Its antigen is currently unknown.

Study-level results: 16,951 TCR beta sequences were associated with HLA alleles at 0.05 false discovery rate in a later analysis. A later analysis linked a missense variant in DCLRE1C to the trimming of TCR beta V and J genes.

Trimming removed 3 bases from V and 6 bases from J; junction bases left unmatched: 3. CDR1 is MGHRA, CDR2 YSYEKL, per germline. This CDR3 has 13 amino acids. This clonotype was sampled from a human donor in good health. The chain carries TRBV4-1 and TRBJ1-2; 8 nucleotides agree with TRBD1. The sample comprised PBMCs. CDR3 DNA sequence: TGCGCCAGCAGCCAGGCGGGACAGGATGGCTACACCTTC. This sequence encodes CASSQAGQDGYTF.